One and the same sample provided the 14 T cell receptor beta chains below, sequenced in a study of blood T cell repertoires in COVID-19. Produced via immunoSEQ multiplex PCR; TCRdb's table is partial and in-frame only. Here the sample spans about 170,000 clones, roughly 90% being singletons. Specimen: peripheral blood. These receptors were taken from a man aged 30 to 39 with COVID-19, enrolled during active disease.

CDR3 amino acids: CASSQENGYGYTF. The CDR3 bases are TGCGCCAGCAGCCAAGAAAACGGCTATGGCTACACCTTC. The V gene is TRBV4-3, the J gene TRBJ1-2; no clear D. CDR3 size: 13 residues. Trimming took 0 bases from V and 4 from J, leaving 6 bases between them. In germline, CDR1 is LGHNA, CDR2 YSLEER.

The J gene is TRBJ1-1, the V gene TRBV15, with 7 bases lining up with TRBD1. The CDR3 spans 13 residues. Germline values: CDR1 LNHNV, CDR2 YYDKDF (reference sequence). Unmatched junction bases numbered 8, after V lost 8 bases and J lost 5 bases. The CDR3 spells CATQRGQRTEAFF. The CDR3 DNA reads as TGTGCCACCCAGAGGGGGCAACGAACTGAAGCTTTCTTT.

This rearrangement joins TRBV7-6 to TRBJ1-4; 8 nucleotides agree with TRBD1. V shed 5 bases, J shed 7 bases, and the junction held 12 bases outside the gene matches. The CDR3 is 16 amino acids. The V gene's germline CDR1 is SGHVS and CDR2 FNYEAQ. The CDR3 DNA follows: TGTGCCAGCAGCGTTAGCTCCGGGACAGGCGGTGAAAAACTGTTTTTT. This sequence encodes CASSVSSGTGGEKLFF.

The chain combines TRBV6-2 or TRBV6-3 with TRBJ2-7; 9 nucleotides match TRBD1. Losses at the gene ends were 5 bases for V and 0 bases for J; bases not matched to a gene: 5. The CDR3 is made up of 15 amino acids. Germline loops: CDR1 MNHEY, CDR2 SVGEGT. The CDR3 DNA sequence: TGTGCCAGCAGTCGGGACAGGGCCATCTCCTACGAGCAGTACTTC. Protein product: CASSRDRAISYEQYF.

The V and J genes are TRBV15 and TRBJ1-1; D is unresolved. Deletions cut 1 base from V and 8 bases from J, with 8 bases between. The CDR3 length is 12 residues. Germline-derived CDR1 and CDR2 are LNHNV and YYDKDF (reference sequence). The CDR3 region is CATSRGRREAFF. The CDR3 DNA reads TGTGCCACCAGCAGAGGCAGGCGAGAAGCTTTCTTT.

The chain couples TRBV5-6 to TRBJ2-7, with 7 positions matching TRBD1. Per the germline V gene, CDR1 is SGHDT and CDR2 is YYEEEE. The CDR3 contains 13 residues. Germline trimming cut 0 bases from V and 5 bases from J; bases unmatched to any gene: 2. The CDR3 DNA reads as TGTGCCAGCAGCTTGGGAGGGGGCGACGAGCAGTACTTC. Translated: CASSLGGGDEQYF.

This chain links TRBV7-9 with TRBJ2-3; D gene ambiguous. Germline CDR1 is SEHNR and CDR2 is FQNEAQ (reference sequence). The ends were cut back, 6 bases at V and 5 bases at J, with 15 bases in the middle. The CDR3 loop spans 14 amino acids. The CDR3 sequence is CASSVARRQDTQYF. The DNA for the CDR3 is TGTGCCAGCAGTGTGGCTAGGCGTCAAGATACGCAGTATTTT.

The V and J genes are TRBV18 and TRBJ2-1; D might be TRBD2 (6 bases). Germline CDR1 reads KGHSH; CDR2 reads LQKENI. Deletions cut 3 bases from V and 9 bases from J, with 9 bases between. The CDR3 has 12 residues. This CDR3 reads CASSPGGGEQFF. In DNA form, the CDR3 reads TGTGCCAGCTCACCGGGGGGTGGTGAGCAGTTCTTC.

The chain combines TRBV27 with TRBJ1-2; 8 positions match TRBD1. The CDR3 is 14 amino acids. The germline V gene has CDR1 MNHEY and CDR2 SMNVEV (reference sequence). The trim removed 8 bases at V and 4 bases at J, leaving 9 bases unmatched. The CDR3 here is CASGPGGSGYGYTF. CDR3 DNA: TGTGCCAGCGGACCAGGGGGCTCTGGCTATGGCTACACCTTC.

This clone has only a few counts. This chain links TRBV5-1 with TRBJ1-2; 7 bases map to TRBD1. The ends lost 0 bases at V and 12 bases at J; junction bases unmatched: 14. The CDR3 loop spans 15 amino acids. Germline-derived CDR1 and CDR2 are SGHRS and YFSETQ. Written as DNA, the CDR3 is TGCGCCAGCAGCTTGGAGTTCGATCGGACAGGCGCGAACACCTTC. Translation gives CASSLEFDRTGANTF.

The J gene is TRBJ2-1, the V gene TRBV11-3; 8 bases map to TRBD2. V lost 5 bases to trimming and J lost 7 bases; unmatched junction nucleotides: 7. The CDR3 contains 14 residues. From germline, CDR1 is SGHNT and CDR2 YENEEA. CDR3 bases: TGTGCCAGCAGCCCGCGACTAGCGCAAAATGAGCAGTTCTTC. Its translation: CASSPRLAQNEQFF. Filled out from reference TRBV11-3 and TRBJ2-1, the complete variable domain reads EAGVVQSPRYKIIEKKQPVAFWCNPISGHNTLYWYLQNLGQGPELLIRYENEEAVDDSQLPKDRFSAERLKGVDSTLKIQPAELGDSAVYLCASSPRLAQNEQFFGPGTRLTVL.

This clone was found once. The chain carries TRBV30 and TRBJ2-1; D is undetermined. Trimming shortened V by 2 bases and J by 0 bases, and 14 bases separated the two germline ends. Per germline, CDR1 GTSNPN and CDR2 SVGIG (reference sequence). This CDR3 has 16 residues. The CDR3 nucleotides are TGTGCCTGGAGTAGTAAGGTCGGCGGCTCCTACAATGAGCAGTTCTTC. It codes for CAWSSKVGGSYNEQFF.

The chain is built from TRBV6-5 and TRBJ2-7, with 9 bases that match TRBD1. The CDR3 is 15 residues long. CDR1 and CDR2 (germline): MNHEY, SVGAGI. Trimming cost V 8 bases and J 7 bases; bases outside gene matches: 15. The CDR3 spells CASGLTGGPGGEQYF. CDR3 DNA sequence: TGTGCCAGCGGCCTCACAGGGGGCCCTGGAGGGGAGCAGTACTTC.

This chain links TRBV18 with TRBJ1-5; unclear D gene. CDR1 is KGHSH and CDR2 is LQKENI in the germline V gene. The CDR3 totals 14 residues. Between the trimmed V and J ends, which lost 3 bases and 1 base, there was a span of 7 bases. CDR3 in amino acids: CASSPGESNQPQHF. DNA for the CDR3: TGTGCCAGCTCACCCGGGGAAAGCAATCAGCCCCAGCATTTT.